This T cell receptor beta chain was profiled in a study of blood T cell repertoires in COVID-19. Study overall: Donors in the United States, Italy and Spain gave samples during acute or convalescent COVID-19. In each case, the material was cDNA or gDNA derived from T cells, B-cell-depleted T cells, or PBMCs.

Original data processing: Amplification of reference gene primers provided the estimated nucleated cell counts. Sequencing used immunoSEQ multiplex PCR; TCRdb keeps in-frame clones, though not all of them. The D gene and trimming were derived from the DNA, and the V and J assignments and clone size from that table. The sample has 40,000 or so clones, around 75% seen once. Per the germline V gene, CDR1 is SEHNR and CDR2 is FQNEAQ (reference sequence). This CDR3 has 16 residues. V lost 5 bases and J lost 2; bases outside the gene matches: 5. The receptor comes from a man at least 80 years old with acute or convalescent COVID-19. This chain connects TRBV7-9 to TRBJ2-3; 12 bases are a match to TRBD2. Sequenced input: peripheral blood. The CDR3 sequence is CASSPGTSGPTDTQYF. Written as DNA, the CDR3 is TGTGCCAGCAGCCCTGGGACTAGCGGGCCCACAGATACGCAGTATTTT.